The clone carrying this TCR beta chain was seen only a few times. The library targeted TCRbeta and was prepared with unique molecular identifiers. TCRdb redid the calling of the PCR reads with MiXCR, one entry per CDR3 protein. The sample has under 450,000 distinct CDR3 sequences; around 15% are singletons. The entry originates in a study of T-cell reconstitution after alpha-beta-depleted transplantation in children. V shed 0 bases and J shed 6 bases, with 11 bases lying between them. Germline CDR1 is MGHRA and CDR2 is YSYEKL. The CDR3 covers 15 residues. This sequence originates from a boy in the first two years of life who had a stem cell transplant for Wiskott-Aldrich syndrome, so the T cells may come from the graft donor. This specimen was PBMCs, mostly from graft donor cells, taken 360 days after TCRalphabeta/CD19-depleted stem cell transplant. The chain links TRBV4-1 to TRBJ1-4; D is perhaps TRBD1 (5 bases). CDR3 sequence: CASSQDRGLYEKLFF. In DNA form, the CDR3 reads TGCGCCAGCAGCCAAGATCGGGGGTTGTATGAAAAACTGTTTTTT.